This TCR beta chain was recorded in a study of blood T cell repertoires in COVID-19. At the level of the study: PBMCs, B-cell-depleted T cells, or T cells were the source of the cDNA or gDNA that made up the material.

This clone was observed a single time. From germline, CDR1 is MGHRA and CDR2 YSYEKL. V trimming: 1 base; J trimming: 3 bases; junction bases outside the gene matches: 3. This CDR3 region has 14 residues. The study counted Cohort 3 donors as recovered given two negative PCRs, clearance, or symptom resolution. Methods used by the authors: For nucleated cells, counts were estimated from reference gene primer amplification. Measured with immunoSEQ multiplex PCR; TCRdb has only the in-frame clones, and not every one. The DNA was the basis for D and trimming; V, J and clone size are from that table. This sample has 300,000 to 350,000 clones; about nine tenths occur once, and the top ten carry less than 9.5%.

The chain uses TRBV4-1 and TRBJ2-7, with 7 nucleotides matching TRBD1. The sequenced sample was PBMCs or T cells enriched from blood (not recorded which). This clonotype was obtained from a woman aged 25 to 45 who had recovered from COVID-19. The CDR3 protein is CASSQARGSYEQYF. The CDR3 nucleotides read TGCGCCAGCAGCCAAGCCAGGGGGAGCTACGAGCAGTACTTC.